These 21 T cell receptor beta chains were all obtained from the same sample, sequenced in a study of T cells in Graves' hyperthyroidism and ophthalmopathy. RNA transcripts served as the template for amplifying TCR beta CDR3 regions. Using the HTBI primer set, a first-round RT-PCR was run on the TCR CDR3. Using its own MiXCR run on the multiplex PCR reads, TCRdb lists one record per CDR3 protein. The data show approximately 610,000 distinct CDR3 sequences, over 15% seen once. Sequenced sample: blood. The receptors stem from a woman under 30 with Graves' hyperthyroidism.

This clonotype was detected ten times or more. The chain uses TRBV30 and TRBJ1-2, with TRBD1 identical over 9 bases. J was trimmed by 3 bases and V by 0 bases; bases with no gene match: 2. Germline V gives CDR1 GTSNPN, CDR2 SVGIG (reference sequence). The length of the CDR3 is 14 residues. This chain's CDR3 is CAWSVGTGHYGYTF. The CDR3 DNA is TGTGCCTGGAGTGTCGGGACAGGGCACTATGGCTACACCTTC.

At least ten counts were recorded for this clonotype. This sequence joins TRBV20-1 and TRBJ1-5, with D tentatively TRBD1 (6 bases). The length of the CDR3 is 13 residues. Between the trimmed V and J ends, which lost 5 bases and 1 base, there was a span of 9 bases. Germline lookup yields CDR1 DFQATT and CDR2 SNEGSKA (reference sequence). This chain's CDR3 is CSARTVSNQPQHF. Here the CDR3 DNA reads TGCAGTGCTCGGACAGTGAGCAATCAGCCCCAGCATTTT.

The chain has TRBV6-1 and TRBJ2-7; the D call may be TRBD1 or TRBD2 (5 bases each). CDR3 length: 14 amino acids. Germline V gene data show CDR1 as MNHNS and CDR2 as SASEGT. Trimming removed 9 bases from V and 0 bases from J, with 15 bases in between. DNA for the CDR3: TGTGCCAGTGGTTTCGGGACCCTCTCCTACGAGCAGTACTTC. This encodes CASGFGTLSYEQYF.

A note on this clonotype: The CDR3 does not close with the conserved phenylalanine or tryptophan, likely indicating a read error. The V gene is TRBV24-1, the J gene TRBJ2-2; D may be TRBD2 (6 bases). V was cut by 1 base and J by 5 bases, with 13 bases left in between. Germline CDR1 reads KGHDR; CDR2 reads SFDVKD. This CDR3 contains 16 residues. CDR3: CATSDFSGVGTGELFL. The CDR3 region has the DNA TGTGCCACCAGTGATTTCTCGGGGGTTGGGACCGGGGAGCTGTTTCTT.

This clonotype was seen many times. V gene TRBV20-1 combines with J gene TRBJ2-7; the D is unclear. Germline loops: CDR1 DFQATT, CDR2 SNEGSKA (reference sequence). This CDR3 comprises 11 residues. V was cut by 6 bases and J by 3 bases, with 9 bases left in between. For the CDR3, the DNA is TGCAGTGCAACGGAAAGCTACGAGCAGTACTTC. As protein: CSATESYEQYF.

This clonotype was detected many times. The rearrangement links TRBV7-9 to TRBJ2-3, with 16 bases that match TRBD2. The CDR3 sequence is 19 residues long. CDR1 is SEHNR and CDR2 is FQNEAQ in the germline V gene (reference sequence). J gave up 3 bases and V 5 bases, and 11 bases lay outside the gene matches. The CDR3 spells CASSGNPGLAGGRTDTQYF. CDR3 coding DNA: TGTGCCAGCAGCGGGAACCCGGGACTAGCGGGAGGGCGAACAGATACGCAGTATTTT.

This clonotype was seen repeatedly, ten times or more. The genes are TRBV7-2 and TRBJ2-5, with 15 positions matching TRBD2. This CDR3 is 18 amino acids long. Germline-derived CDR1 and CDR2 are SGHTA and FQGNSA. J was trimmed by 4 bases and V by 4 bases; bases with no gene match: 10. This chain's CDR3 is CASSSKRTSGGAGETQYF. CDR3 bases: TGTGCCAGCAGCTCAAAGAGGACTAGCGGGGGGGCGGGAGAGACCCAGTACTTC.

This clonotype was picked up many times. J is TRBJ1-1 and V is TRBV5-1, with D tentatively TRBD1 (6 bases). CDR3 size: 15 residues. Germline loops: CDR1 SGHRS, CDR2 YFSETQ. Trimming stripped 0 bases from V and 4 bases from J, with 13 bases between. CDR3 DNA sequence: TGCGCCAGCAGCTTGGAGGGGGGGCGCGCCACTGAAGCTTTCTTT. Its translation is CASSLEGGRATEAFF.

The J gene is TRBJ1-6, the V gene TRBV28; D remains ambiguous. V was clipped by 10 bases and J by 0 bases, with 10 bases between them. The CDR3 spans 14 residues. Germline values: CDR1 MDHEN, CDR2 SYDVKM. The CDR3 DNA sequence: TGTGCCATTACGGGGAGCTCCTATAATTCACCCCTCCACTTT. The encoded protein is CAITGSSYNSPLHF.

This clonotype was detected many times. This rearrangement joins TRBV3-1 to TRBJ2-2; unclear D gene. CDR3 length: 12 residues. V dropped 8 bases and J dropped 5 bases, with 9 bases sitting between them. Germline V gives CDR1 LGHDT, CDR2 YNNKEL (reference sequence). The CDR3 DNA follows: TGTGCCAGCGGAATTCATACCGGGGAGCTGTTTTTT. Encoded protein: CASGIHTGELFF.

The table lists this clonotype with many counts. The CDR3 protein is CASSWSAEKHQPQHF. For the CDR3, the DNA is TGTGCCAGCAGCTGGAGCGCGGAGAAGCATCAGCCCCAGCATTTT. V gene TRBV11-1 combines with J gene TRBJ1-5; no clear D gene. V was clipped by 4 bases and J by 5 bases, with 15 bases between them. The CDR3 length is 15 residues. Germline CDR1 reads SGHAT; CDR2 reads FQDESV (reference sequence).

This clonotype was detected many times. The chain combines TRBV2 with TRBJ2-5, with D hard to call. This CDR3 is 13 amino acids long. Deletions cut 5 bases from V and 5 bases from J, with 12 bases between. Germline V gene lookup returns CDR1 SNHLY and CDR2 FYNNEI. CDR3 DNA: TGTGCCAGCAGTCGAATATTTAAGGAGACCCAGTACTTC. Amino acids: CASSRIFKETQYF.

V and J are TRBV19 and TRBJ1-5, with D unclear. The CDR3 has 13 residues. Trimming stripped 0 bases from V and 11 bases from J, with 11 bases between. Germline V lookup: CDR1 LNHDA, CDR2 SQIVND (reference sequence). In nucleotides, the CDR3 is TGTGCCAGTAGTATAGAGTTCCCAGAAACCCAGCATTTT. It is translated as CASSIEFPETQHF.

This clonotype was observed a few times. The J gene is TRBJ2-1, the V gene TRBV7-2, with 9 bases lining up with TRBD2. The junction had 9 bases not matched to a gene; V was cut back by 0 bases and J by 3 bases. The CDR3 contains 18 residues. CDR1 SGHTA and CDR2 FQGNSA come from the germline V gene. CDR3 amino acids: CASSLAVGRGGNYNEQFF. CDR3 nucleotides: TGTGCCAGCAGCTTAGCGGTGGGGCGGGGGGGCAACTACAATGAGCAGTTCTTC. The complete variable domain, with remaining parts taken from reference TRBV7-2 and TRBJ2-1, reads GAGVSQSPSNKVTEKGKDVELRCDPISGHTALYWYRQSLGQGLEFLIYFQGNSAPDKSGLPSDRFSAERTGGSVSTLTIQRTQQEDSAVYLCASSLAVGRGGNYNEQFFGPGTRLTVL.

This clonotype has a count of ten or more. The chain links TRBV28 to TRBJ1-1; 7 bases are shared with TRBD1. Germline V gives CDR1 MDHEN, CDR2 SYDVKM. The CDR3 is made up of 15 amino acids. V lost 2 bases to trimming and J lost 1 base; unmatched junction nucleotides: 4. The CDR3: CASSLTGTENTEAFF. CDR3 sequence (DNA): TGTGCCAGCAGTTTAACCGGGACAGAGAACACTGAAGCTTTCTTT.

This clonotype was seen many times. The rearrangement uses TRBV7-2 and TRBJ1-1, with D tentatively TRBD1 (6 bases). The CDR3 totals 15 residues. Trimming left V 1 base short and J 4 bases short, with 13 bases between. The germline CDR1 and CDR2 sequences are SGHTA and FQGNSA. The CDR3 DNA is TGTGCCAGCAGCTTAGGGGGCGGAGGGGGCACTGAAGCTTTCTTT. Translation gives CASSLGGGGGTEAFF.

This clonotype was detected a few times. The chain employs TRBV29-1 and TRBJ2-1; D is perhaps TRBD1 (7 bases). CDR3 length: 14 amino acids. The germline CDR1 and CDR2 sequences are SQVTM and ANQGSEA. V was pared by 4 bases and J by 4 bases, with 14 bases between. The CDR3 DNA reads TGCAGCGTTGCCAGGTCAGGGGGGTACAATGAGCAGTTCTTC. As protein: CSVARSGGYNEQFF.

The J gene is TRBJ2-3, the V gene TRBV6-1; D assignment may be TRBD1 or TRBD2 (5 bases each). Trimming shortened V by 6 bases and J by 4 bases, and 17 bases separated the two germline ends. Looked up from germline, CDR1 is MNHNS and CDR2 is SASEGT. This CDR3 is built from 15 residues. The DNA of the CDR3 is TGTGCCAGCAGGCCCGGGACCCTCGGCCCAGATACGCAGTATTTT. It specifies CASRPGTLGPDTQYF.

The chain carries TRBV7-9 and TRBJ2-1; tentative D call: TRBD2 (6 bases). The CDR3 covers 13 residues. Trimming cost V 7 bases and J 5 bases, with 12 bases left between them. The germline V gene encodes CDR1 SEHNR and CDR2 FQNEAQ (reference sequence). The CDR3 DNA reads TGTGCCAGCAATCGGGACTTCCACAATGAGCAGTTCTTC. This encodes CASNRDFHNEQFF.

This clonotype was counted at least ten times. The chain carries TRBV18 and TRBJ2-1; 7 nucleotides match TRBD1. Trimming took 5 bases from V and 5 from J; bases not matched to a gene: 9. CDR1 and CDR2 (germline): KGHSH, LQKENI. CDR3 length: 15 amino acids. The CDR3 nucleotides read TGTGCCAGCTCATCGCTACAGGGGCGCGACAATGAGCAGTTCTTC. The encoded protein is CASSSLQGRDNEQFF.

This clonotype was seen ten or more times. J is TRBJ1-1 and V is TRBV20-1; a possible D gene is TRBD1 (5 bases). The germline V and J ends were trimmed by 4 bases and 1 base, with 13 bases remaining between them. CDR1 and CDR2 from the germline V gene are DFQATT and SNEGSKA (reference sequence). The CDR3 runs to 14 residues. As DNA, the CDR3 is TGCAGTGCTATGAGGGGCGCCCGGAACACTGAAGCTTTCTTT. Protein: CSAMRGARNTEAFF.